This T cell receptor (beta chain) was recovered during a study of T cell changes during pregnancy in multiple sclerosis. TCRdb keeps only in-frame clones here, not all; method: immunoSEQ multiplex PCR. The sample includes 20,000 to 30,000 clones, more than 90% of them seen just once. Germline CDR1 MGHDK, CDR2 SYGVNS. V lost 4 bases, J lost 3 bases, and 8 bases stayed unmatched. This CDR3 region has 15 residues. The sample was CD8+ T cells from peripheral blood mononuclear cells, taken in the third trimester of pregnancy. This rearrangement joins TRBV25-1 to TRBJ2-5; 7 positions match TRBD1. The receptor's source is a female donor in good health, enrolled as a control in a pregnancy study. The CDR3 DNA reads as TGTGCCAGCAGTGGCCGGGACAGTCGAAAAGAGACCCAGTACTTC. It is translated as CASSGRDSRKETQYF.